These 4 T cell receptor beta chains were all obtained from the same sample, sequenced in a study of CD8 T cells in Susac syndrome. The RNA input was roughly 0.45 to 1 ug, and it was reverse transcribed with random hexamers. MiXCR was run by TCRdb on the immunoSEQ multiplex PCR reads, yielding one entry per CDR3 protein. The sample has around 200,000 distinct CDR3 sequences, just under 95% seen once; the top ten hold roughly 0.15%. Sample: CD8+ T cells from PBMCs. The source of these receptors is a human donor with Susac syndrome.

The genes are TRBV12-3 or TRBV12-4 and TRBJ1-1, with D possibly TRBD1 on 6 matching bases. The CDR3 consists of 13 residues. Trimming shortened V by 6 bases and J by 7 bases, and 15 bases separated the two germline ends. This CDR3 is CASSPGAGVEAFF. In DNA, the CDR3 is TGTGCCAGCAGCCCCGGAGCAGGGGTTGAAGCTTTCTTT.

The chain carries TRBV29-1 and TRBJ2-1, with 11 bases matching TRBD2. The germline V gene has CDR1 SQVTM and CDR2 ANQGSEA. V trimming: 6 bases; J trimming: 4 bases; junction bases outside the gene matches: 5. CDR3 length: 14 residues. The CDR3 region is CSVTGTSGYNEQFF. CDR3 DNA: TGCAGCGTAACCGGGACTAGCGGATACAATGAGCAGTTCTTC.

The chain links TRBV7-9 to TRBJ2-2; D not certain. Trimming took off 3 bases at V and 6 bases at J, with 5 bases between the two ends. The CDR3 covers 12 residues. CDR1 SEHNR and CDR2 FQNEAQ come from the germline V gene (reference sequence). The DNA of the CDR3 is TGTGCCAGCAGCTTCCCTGCCGGGGAGCTGTTTTTT. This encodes CASSFPAGELFF.

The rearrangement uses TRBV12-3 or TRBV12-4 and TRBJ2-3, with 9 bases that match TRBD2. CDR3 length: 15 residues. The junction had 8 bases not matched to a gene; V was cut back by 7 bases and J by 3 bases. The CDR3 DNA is TGTGCCAGCAATAAAGCGGGGGGCAGTACAGATACGCAGTATTTT. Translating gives CASNKAGGSTDTQYF.